These 23 T cell receptor beta chains share one sample of origin, sequenced in a study of vaccination and CD4 T cells after COVID-19. Cultured CD4+ T cells had their DNA profiled by the Oncomine TCR Beta short-read assay. TCRdb recomputed calls from the PCR reads with MiXCR, one row per CDR3 protein. The sample shows roughly 9,900 distinct CDR3 sequences, 51% of them seen only once. Treatment noted: roughly 11-day PBMC culture with coronavirus spike peptide pools or control peptides (ViraFEST assay). No antigen has been assigned to these receptors. The sample consisted of CD4+ T cells from blood, cultured in vitro. The receptors stem from a human donor who had recovered from COVID-19.

This chain uses TRBV20-1 with TRBJ1-2, with D unresolved. The germline V and J ends were trimmed by 5 bases and 1 base, with 26 bases remaining between them. This CDR3 spans 18 amino acids. The V gene's germline CDR1 is DFQATT and CDR2 SNEGSKA (reference sequence). Written as DNA, the CDR3 is TGCAGTGCTCCACCGGCCCAACCCTTCTCCCCCCTTAACTATGGCTACACCTTC. This encodes CSAPPAQPFSPLNYGYTF.

The V and J genes are TRBV7-2 and TRBJ2-5; 12 bases line up with TRBD2. The CDR3 is 16 amino acids. The ends lost 4 bases at V and 5 bases at J; junction bases unmatched: 8. Germline assignment: CDR1 SGHTA and CDR2 FQGNSA. This CDR3 reads CASSSILAGGRETQYF. The CDR3, as DNA: TGTGCCAGCAGCTCGATCCTAGCGGGGGGGCGTGAGACCCAGTACTTC. Variable domain in full (rest from reference TRBV7-2 and TRBJ2-5): GAGVSQSPSNKVTEKGKDVELRCDPISGHTALYWYRQSLGQGLEFLIYFQGNSAPDKSGLPSDRFSAERTGGSVSTLTIQRTQQEDSAVYLCASSSILAGGRETQYFGPGTRLLVL.

This clonotype was found once. The CDR3, as DNA: TGTGCCAGCAGTTCTTACACCCTGAACACTGAAGCTTTCTTT. It is translated as CASSSYTLNTEAFF. The chain couples TRBV6-5 to TRBJ1-1; no clear D. Germline V gene data show CDR1 as MNHEY and CDR2 as SVGAGI. This CDR3 has 14 amino acids. V shed 4 bases and J shed 0 bases, with 9 bases lying between them.

This clonotype has just a few counts. The V gene is TRBV20-1, the J gene TRBJ2-7; 7 nucleotides align to TRBD1. Germline V lookup: CDR1 DFQATT, CDR2 SNEGSKA (reference sequence). V gave up 3 bases and J gave up 3 bases; unmatched junction bases: 5. The CDR3 is made up of 13 amino acids. The CDR3, as DNA: TGCAGTGCTAGTTCCGGGACAGTCTACGAGCAGTACTTC. Protein sequence: CSASSGTVYEQYF.

The chain carries TRBV6-1 and TRBJ1-2; D may be TRBD1 (5 bases). V lost 10 bases and J lost 8, with 29 bases in between. CDR1 is MNHNS and CDR2 is SASEGT in the germline V gene. There are 16 residues in the CDR3. CDR3 nucleotide sequence: TGTGCCACCAAGAAGGATCTCGACAGCTACCTCTTAGGCTACACCTTC. It translates to CATKKDLDSYLLGYTF.

This sequence joins TRBV20-1 and TRBJ2-5, with unresolved D. CDR1 is DFQATT, CDR2 SNEGSKA, per germline (reference sequence). V lost 0 bases and J lost 4, with 12 bases in between. The CDR3 is 14 residues long. The CDR3 DNA follows: TGCAGTGCTAGAGATTTAACCTATGGAGAGACCCAGTACTTC. Translated, it gives CSARDLTYGETQYF.

The chain joins TRBV6-1 to TRBJ1-5; D gene ambiguous. Trimming took 9 bases from V and 4 from J, leaving 16 bases between them. The CDR3 extends over 14 amino acids. Germline lookup yields CDR1 MNHNS and CDR2 SASEGT. CDR3 in amino acids: CARSPNWRNQPQHF. CDR3 DNA: TGTGCCAGGAGCCCAAACTGGAGAAATCAGCCCCAGCATTTT.

V and J are TRBV11-3 and TRBJ2-5; no clear D gene. CDR3 size: 16 residues. With 0 bases removed from V and 7 bases from J, the gap between germline ends came to 18 bases. Germline assignment: CDR1 SGHNT and CDR2 YENEEA. CDR3 region: CASSLDKYGSSGTQYF. Written as DNA, the CDR3 is TGTGCCAGCAGCTTAGATAAATACGGCAGCTCGGGGACCCAGTACTTC.

This chain connects TRBV7-2 to TRBJ2-3; D is unresolved. The CDR3 contains 18 residues. V lost 1 base and J 2 bases, leaving 19 bases between the germline ends. CDR1 and CDR2 (germline): SGHTA, FQGNSA. Here the CDR3 reads CASSLDPPRPTATDTQYF. CDR3 in DNA: TGTGCCAGCAGCTTAGACCCCCCCCGGCCCACAGCCACAGATACGCAGTATTTT.

The CDR3 spells CASSLAGGRMNTEAFF. CDR3 sequence (DNA): TGTGCCAGCAGCTTGGCCGGGGGGAGAATGAACACTGAAGCTTTCTTT. The V and J genes are TRBV5-6 and TRBJ1-1, with TRBD1 as a possible D gene (5 bases). Germline V gene sequence: CDR1 SGHDT, CDR2 YYEEEE. The V and J ends lost 0 bases and 0 bases respectively, with 12 bases between them. The CDR3 runs 16 residues.

The chain employs TRBV12-5 and TRBJ2-7, with TRBD1 matching over 7 bases. The CDR3 contains 17 residues. Germline V gene sequence: CDR1 LGHNT, CDR2 FRNRAP. V lost 2 bases, J lost 2 bases, and 12 bases stayed unmatched. This CDR3 reads CASGLIPRQGRTYEQYF. CDR3 nucleotides: TGTGCTAGTGGTTTGATACCCAGACAGGGCAGAACCTACGAGCAGTACTTC. Full variable domain (remainder filled in from reference TRBV12-5 and TRBJ2-7): DARVTQTPRHKVTEMGQEVTMRCQPILGHNTVFWYRQTMMQGLELLAYFRNRAPLDDSGMPKDRFSAEMPDATLATLKIQPSEPRDSAVYFCASGLIPRQGRTYEQYFGPGTRLTVT.

This clonotype was detected only a few times. This chain uses TRBV28 with TRBJ1-2, with D perhaps TRBD1 (6 bases). Deletions cut 4 bases from V and 7 bases from J, with 16 bases between. The germline gives CDR1 MDHEN, CDR2 SYDVKM. The CDR3 covers 14 residues. The CDR3: CASSYEDRISGYTF. The CDR3 DNA follows: TGTGCCAGCAGTTATGAGGACAGAATTAGTGGCTACACCTTC.

The rearrangement uses TRBV5-4 and TRBJ1-1, with 7 positions matching TRBD1. Germline V gene lookup returns CDR1 SGHNT and CDR2 YYREEE (reference sequence). The CDR3 loop spans 15 amino acids. V lost 3 bases, J lost 3 bases, and 8 bases stayed unmatched. The CDR3 nucleotides are TGTGCCAGCAGCTCGACAGGGTTTGGAGACACTGAAGCTTTCTTT. Its translation: CASSSTGFGDTEAFF.

The chain links TRBV6-1 to TRBJ2-3; 12 nucleotides align to TRBD2. The germline CDR1 and CDR2 sequences are MNHNS and SASEGT. J gave up 1 base and V 10 bases, and 3 bases lay outside the gene matches. The CDR3 totals 14 residues. The CDR3 coding sequence is TGTGCCACCAGGACTAGCGGGGGCACAGATACGCAGTATTTT. Translated: CATRTSGGTDTQYF.

The chain joins TRBV30 to TRBJ2-7; the match to TRBD2 covers 8 bases. The V gene end was trimmed by 2 bases and the J gene end by 2 bases; junction bases not matched to a gene: 5. This CDR3 has 14 residues. Looked up from germline, CDR1 is GTSNPN and CDR2 is SVGIG (reference sequence). CDR3 protein: CAWSQAGDAYEQYF. For the CDR3, the DNA is TGTGCCTGGAGTCAAGCGGGGGACGCCTACGAGCAGTACTTC.

The chain links TRBV7-9 to TRBJ1-1; D is unclear. V lost 5 bases and J lost 0, with 10 bases in between. This CDR3 has 14 residues. CDR1 is SEHNR and CDR2 is FQNEAQ in the germline V gene (reference sequence). Written as DNA, the CDR3 is TGTGCCAGCAGCCCCGGACGCATGAACACTGAAGCTTTCTTT. This codes for CASSPGRMNTEAFF.

The chain carries TRBV20-1 and TRBJ2-5; D call uncertain. Trimming took off 3 bases at V and 2 bases at J, with 10 bases between the two ends. The CDR3 runs 13 residues. The V gene's germline CDR1 is DFQATT and CDR2 SNEGSKA (reference sequence). The CDR3, as DNA: TGCAGTGCTAGTCGGCAGATACAAGAGACCCAGTACTTC. It encodes CSASRQIQETQYF.

The chain links TRBV20-1 to TRBJ1-2; tentatively, D is TRBD1 (5 bases). CDR1 DFQATT and CDR2 SNEGSKA come from the germline V gene (reference sequence). The CDR3 covers 13 residues. The CDR3 DNA is TGCAGCCCCAAGACAGTTACTACCTATGGCTACACCTTC. It translates to CSPKTVTTYGYTF.

The chain combines TRBV7-9 with TRBJ1-2; D gene ambiguous. Per germline, CDR1 SEHNR and CDR2 FQNEAQ (reference sequence). The CDR3 has 8 residues. Trimming took off 6 bases at V and 10 bases at J, with 3 bases between the two ends. CDR3: CASSTYTF. The CDR3 DNA reads TGTGCCAGCAGTACCTACACCTTC. Based on the CDR3 plus reference TRBV7-9 and TRBJ1-2, the full variable domain is DTGVSQNPRHKITKRGQNVTFRCDPISEHNRLYWYRQTLGQGPEFLTYFQNEAQLEKSRLLSDRFSAERPKGSFSTLEIQRTEQGDSAMYLCASSTYTFGSGTRLTVV.

V gene TRBV11-2 combines with J gene TRBJ2-4; 8 bases agree with TRBD2. The CDR3 covers 17 residues. The germline V gene has CDR1 SGHAT and CDR2 FQNNGV. Trimming at V came to 1 base and at J to 1 base, leaving 6 bases not matched to a gene. Here the CDR3 DNA reads TGTGCCAGCAGCTTAGGGGGACTAGAATGGGCCAAAAACATTCAGTACTTC. It translates to CASSLGGLEWAKNIQYF.

The V call is TRBV21-1, the J call TRBJ2-3; the D call in the table, TRBD1, was not verified against the DNA. TRBV21-1 is reported as a pseudogene. The CDR3 is 16 amino acids. CDR3 region: CASSNPTGAFTDTQYF. The CDR3 bases are TGTGCCAGCAGCAACCCGACAGGGGCTTTCACAGATACGCAGTATTTT.

The J gene is TRBJ1-1, the V gene TRBV20-1; 11 bases fit TRBD1. V shed 5 bases, J shed 0 bases, and the junction held 11 bases outside the gene matches. The germline V gene has CDR1 DFQATT and CDR2 SNEGSKA (reference sequence). The CDR3 has 17 residues. The CDR3 DNA reads as TGCAGTGCTCGGGGACAGGGGGGCCTCTTAATGAACACTGAAGCTTTCTTT. It translates to CSARGQGGLLMNTEAFF.

This clonotype turned up a few times. The chain couples TRBV7-2 to TRBJ2-2, with D hard to call. Germline CDR1 reads SGHTA; CDR2 reads FQGNSA. V dropped 0 bases and J dropped 4 bases, with 6 bases sitting between them. The CDR3 totals 14 residues. The DNA for the CDR3 is TGTGCCAGCAGCTTAGCGGTCCTCACCGGGGAGCTGTTTTTT. Translated, it gives CASSLAVLTGELFF.